These T cell receptor beta chains were read from a single sample in a study of response to subunit inactivated influenza vaccine. TCRdb reprocessed the RT-PCR reads via MiXCR and lists one record per CDR3 protein. The repertoire has about 700,000 distinct CDR3 sequences, around 13% of them found once; the top ten carry around 7%. The source was PBMCs from blood, collected roughly 2 weeks before vaccination. These receptors all stem from a man between 50 and 59 years old who received an inactivated influenza vaccine. CDR3s include the opening cysteine and the closing phenylalanine or tryptophan. Each record gives: clone size, D gene, V gene, J gene, CDR3 protein, CDR3 DNA. D genes are given only for firm matches. Some rows mark clone size as missing; the rest say once, few, many or name a class of expanded clone.

NA,TRBD2,TRBV20-1,TRBJ2-1,CSATSSGLAGEDEQFF,TGCAGTGCTACCTCATCCGGACTAGCGGGGGAAGATGAGCAGTTCTTC
few,NA,TRBV29-1,TRBJ1-4,CSGGGNEKLFF,TGCAGCGGTGGAGGGAATGAAAAACTGTTTTTT
many,NA,TRBV4-1,TRBJ1-1,CASSQGGGTKRYEAFF,TGCGCCAGCAGCCAAGGTGGGGGGACAAAGAGATATGAAGCTTTCTTT
many,TRBD1,TRBV12-3/TRBV12-4,TRBJ2-5,CATTGGPKETQYF,TGTGCCACCACAGGGGGGCCCAAAGAGACCCAGTACTTC
few,TRBD2,TRBV11-2,TRBJ2-3,CASRDGLRLAGTKWEQYF,TGTGCCAGCAGAGACGGACTGAGGCTAGCGGGGACCAAGTGGGAGCAGTATTTT
NA,NA,TRBV27,TRBJ1-6,CASRPLGVGSPLHF,TGTGCCAGCCGCCCACTCGGGGTGGGTTCACCCCTCCACTTT
few,NA,TRBV6-2/TRBV6-3,TRBJ2-1,CASRLPDRLNNEQFF,TGTGCCAGCAGACTTCCCGACAGGTTAAACAATGAGCAGTTCTTC
few,NA,TRBV3-1,TRBJ2-7,CASSPLASSYEQYF,TGTGCCAGCAGCCCTCTCGCTTCCTCCTACGAGCAGTACTTC
many,TRBD1,TRBV7-9,TRBJ1-4,CASRPDRGREKLFF,TGTGCCAGCAGACCCGACAGGGGGCGAGAAAAACTGTTTTTT
few,TRBD2,TRBV11-1,TRBJ2-3,CASSLRAGDRFPSTDTQYF,TGTGCCAGCAGCCTAAGGGCGGGGGACCGATTCCCTAGCACAGATACGCAGTATTTT
NA,TRBD2,TRBV6-5,TRBJ2-2,CASSLRPGLGHTGELFF,TGTGCCAGCAGTCTACGTCCGGGACTAGGGCACACCGGGGAGCTGTTTTTT
few,NA,TRBV7-2,TRBJ2-3,CASSSLVTDTQYF,TGTGCCAGCAGCTCTCTGGTGACAGATACGCAGTATTTT
NA,NA,TRBV6-1,TRBJ1-1,CASSKLTGGVVVGTEAFF,TGTGCCAGCAGTAAGTTGACAGGTGGTGTAGTCGTCGGCACTGAAGCTTTCTTT